One and the same sample provided the 14 T cell receptor beta chains below, sequenced in a study of glioma-infiltrating T cells. The iRepertoire nested amplicon-rescue multiplex PCR amplified TCR alpha and beta CDR3s from RNA. TCRdb used MiXCR to reprocess the multiplex PCR reads, holding one entry per CDR3 protein. The sample consists of over 130,000 distinct CDR3 sequences, 39% of them appearing once. The sequencing input was glioma tissue, nonneoplastic brain tissue, or PBMCs (not recorded which). The receptors originated from a human donor with low-grade glioma or glioblastoma, undergoing nonglioma brain surgery, or in good health (not recorded which).

This sequence joins TRBV20-1 and TRBJ2-1; D is uncertain. The CDR3 is made up of 12 amino acids. The germline gives CDR1 DFQATT, CDR2 SNEGSKA (reference sequence). CDR3 nucleotide sequence: TGCAGGAAAGACGGTAGCTACAATGAGCAGTTCTTC. Encoded protein: CRKDGSYNEQFF.

CDR3 protein: CASSPARTRTYEQYF. The DNA for the CDR3 is TGTGCCAGCTCACCCGCGCGGACTAGGACCTACGAGCAGTACTTC. The V call is TRBV18, the J call TRBJ2-7, with TRBD2 matching 7 bases. Germline V gene sequence: CDR1 KGHSH, CDR2 LQKENI. Trimming took 3 bases from V and 2 from J; bases not matched to a gene: 7. This CDR3 is built from 15 residues.

J is TRBJ1-5 and V is TRBV13; the D gene is possibly TRBD1 (5 bases). From germline, CDR1 is PRHDT and CDR2 FYEKMQ (reference sequence). The CDR3 is 13 residues long. The ends were cut back, 5 bases at V and 8 bases at J, with 13 bases in the middle. CDR3 in DNA: TGTGCCAGCAGCGTGGGACGTTCGGAGCCCCAGCATTTT. This codes for CASSVGRSEPQHF.

The V and J genes are TRBV6-1 and TRBJ2-2; TRBD1 agrees at 9 bases. Germline V CDR1 and CDR2: MNHNS, SASEGT. V was pared by 10 bases and J by 4 bases, with 10 bases of the junction left unmatched. The CDR3 is 15 amino acids. The CDR3 DNA is TGTGCCATCAATCTGGACAGGGGCGGCACCGGGGAGCTGTTTTTT. The encoded protein is CAINLDRGGTGELFF.

On this clonotype: Germline and junction disagree at one end, which may indicate a read error. This chain uses TRBV14 with TRBJ1-6; D call uncertain. CDR1 is SGHDN, CDR2 FVKESK, per germline. This CDR3 has 14 residues. In nucleotides, the CDR3 is TGTGCCAGCAGCCGAGGAAAACTTAATTCACCCCTCCACTTC. Encoded protein: CASSRGKLNSPLHF. Complete variable domain (other parts from reference TRBV14 and TRBJ1-6): EAGVTQFPSHSVIEKGQTVTLRCDPISGHDNLYWYRRVMGKEIKFLLHFVKESKQDESGMPNNRFLAERTGGTYSTLKVQPAELEDSGVYFCASSRGKLNSPLHFGNGTRLTVT.

Concerning this clonotype: At one boundary the junction diverges from the germline segment, which might be a read error. The V call is TRBV2, the J call TRBJ1-3; no clear D. The CDR3 length is 13 residues. Germline assignment: CDR1 SNHLY and CDR2 FYNNEI. The CDR3 loop is CANSRGSGNTIYF. The CDR3 coding sequence is TGTGCCAACAGTCGGGGCTCTGGAAACACCATATATTTT.

This clonotype has only one observation. The chain has TRBV4-2 and TRBJ1-1; D call uncertain. This CDR3 has 15 residues. In germline, CDR1 is LGHNA, CDR2 YNFKEQ. The ends were cut back, 0 bases at V and 0 bases at J, with 8 bases in the middle. CDR3 residues: CASSQESGMNTEAFF. CDR3 coding DNA: TGTGCCAGCAGCCAAGAGTCGGGCATGAACACTGAAGCTTTCTTT.

This chain connects TRBV6-1 to TRBJ1-2, with TRBD1 as a possible D gene (5 bases). V lost 6 bases and J 8 bases, leaving 10 bases between the germline ends. The CDR3 totals 11 residues. Germline-derived CDR1 and CDR2 are MNHNS and SASEGT. CDR3 loop: CASRDRGGYTF. The CDR3, as DNA: TGTGCCAGCAGGGACCGGGGCGGCTACACCTTC.

This rearrangement joins TRBV27 to TRBJ1-6, with D maybe TRBD1 (5 bases). With 7 bases removed from V and 10 bases from J, the gap between germline ends came to 17 bases. The V gene's germline CDR1 is MNHEY and CDR2 SMNVEV (reference sequence). The CDR3 contains 14 residues. In DNA form, the CDR3 reads TGTGCCAGCACCCCCAGGGTTCGAGACTCACCCCTCCACTTT. It encodes CASTPRVRDSPLHF.

This clonotype was detected only once. This may arise from a read error, as a much more abundant clone is one base away. The CDR3, as DNA: TGTGCCAGCAGCTCAGGGACCCGCAACGAGCAGTACTTC. It encodes CASSSGTRNEQYF. This rearrangement joins TRBV7-2 to TRBJ2-7, with D possibly being TRBD1 or TRBD2 (5 bases each). Germline CDR1 is SGHTA and CDR2 is FQGNSA. V was shortened by 4 bases and J by 5 bases, with 12 bases between the two germline ends. This CDR3 spans 13 amino acids.

This clonotype was seen a few times. The CDR3 is CSVGFSEDTQYF. For the CDR3, the DNA is TGCAGCGTTGGATTCAGTGAGGATACGCAGTATTTT. The chain carries TRBV29-1 and TRBJ2-3; the D is unclear. The CDR3 length is 12 residues. Germline-derived CDR1 and CDR2 are SQVTM and ANQGSEA. V lost 4 bases and J 6 bases, leaving 11 bases between the germline ends.

The V gene is TRBV28, the J gene TRBJ1-6; 10 bases map to TRBD1. Germline V CDR1 and CDR2: MDHEN, SYDVKM. The CDR3 consists of 15 residues. With 4 bases clipped from V and 9 bases from J, the junction kept 6 bases outside the gene matches. The CDR3 region is CASSSVGDRGSPLHF. The CDR3 DNA sequence: TGTGCCAGCAGTTCGGTGGGGGACAGGGGTTCACCCCTCCACTTT.

The chain uses TRBV27 and TRBJ2-7, with D perhaps matching TRBD1 or TRBD2 (6 bases each). Per germline, CDR1 MNHEY and CDR2 SMNVEV (reference sequence). Trimming shortened V by 5 bases and J by 4 bases, and 15 bases separated the two germline ends. The CDR3 sequence is 14 residues long. CDR3 protein: CASSDGGPFYEQYF. CDR3 DNA sequence: TGTGCCAGCAGTGATGGGGGGCCCTTTTACGAGCAGTACTTC.

The chain links TRBV20-1 to TRBJ2-7; TRBD1 agrees at 12 bases. Germline trimming cut 3 bases from V and 6 bases from J; bases unmatched to any gene: 6. CDR1 DFQATT and CDR2 SNEGSKA come from the germline V gene (reference sequence). The CDR3 runs to 14 residues. CDR3 nucleotides: TGCAGTGCTAGCCGGGACAGGGGGCACAGCGAGCAGTACTTC. Residues: CSASRDRGHSEQYF.